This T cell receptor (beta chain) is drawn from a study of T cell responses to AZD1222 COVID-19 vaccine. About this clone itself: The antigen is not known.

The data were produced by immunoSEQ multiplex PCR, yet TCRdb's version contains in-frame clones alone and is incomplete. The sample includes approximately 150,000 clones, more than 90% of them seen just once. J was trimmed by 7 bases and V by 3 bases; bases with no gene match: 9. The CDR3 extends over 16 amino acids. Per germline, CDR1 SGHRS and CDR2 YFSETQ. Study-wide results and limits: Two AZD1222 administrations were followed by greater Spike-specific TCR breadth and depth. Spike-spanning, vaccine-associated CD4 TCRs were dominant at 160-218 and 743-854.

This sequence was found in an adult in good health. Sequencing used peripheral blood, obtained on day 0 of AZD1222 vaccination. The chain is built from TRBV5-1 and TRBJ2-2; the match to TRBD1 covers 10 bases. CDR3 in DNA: TGCGCCAGCAGCTCTAAAACCGGGACAGGGGACGGGGAGCTGTTTTTT. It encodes CASSSKTGTGDGELFF. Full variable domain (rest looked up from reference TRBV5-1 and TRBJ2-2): KAGVTQTPRYLIKTRGQQVTLSCSPISGHRSVSWYQQTPGQGLQFLFEYFSETQRNKGNFPGRFSGRQFSNSRSEMNVSTLELGDSALYLCASSSKTGTGDGELFFGEGSRLTVL.